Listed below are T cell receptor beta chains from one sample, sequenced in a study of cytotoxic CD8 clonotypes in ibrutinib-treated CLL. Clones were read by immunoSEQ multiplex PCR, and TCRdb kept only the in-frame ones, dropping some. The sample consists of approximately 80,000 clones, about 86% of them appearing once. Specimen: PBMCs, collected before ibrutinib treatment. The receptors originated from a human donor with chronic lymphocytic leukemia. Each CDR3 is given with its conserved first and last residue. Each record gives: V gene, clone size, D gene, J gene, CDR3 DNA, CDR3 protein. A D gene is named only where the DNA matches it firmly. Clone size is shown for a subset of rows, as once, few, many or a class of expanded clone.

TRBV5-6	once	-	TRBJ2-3	TGTGCCAGCAGTAGAGGAGGGGGCAGGACAGATACGCAGTATTTT	CASSRGGGRTDTQYF
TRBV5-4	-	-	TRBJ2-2	TGTGCCAGCAGCTTGGTTGGGGGCGGTAGCGGGGAGCTGTTTTTT	CASSLVGGGSGELFF
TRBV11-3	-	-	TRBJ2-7	TGTGCCAGCAGCTCTGGGGGGACCTACGAGCAGTACTTC	CASSSGGTYEQYF
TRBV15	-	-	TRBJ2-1	TGTGCCACCAGCAGAGAGGACAGTACCTACAATGAGCAGTTCTTC	CATSREDSTYNEQFF
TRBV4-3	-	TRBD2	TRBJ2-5	TGCGCCAGCAGCCAAGATCGGGCTAGCGGGAGTACCCACCACTTC	CASSQDRASGSTHHF
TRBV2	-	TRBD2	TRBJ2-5	TGTGCCAGCAGAACTAGCGGGAAACAAGAGACCCAGTACTTC	CASRTSGKQETQYF
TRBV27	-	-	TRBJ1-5	TGTGCCAGCTCCTGGGCCTTTAGCAATCAGCCCCAGCATTTT	CASSWAFSNQPQHF
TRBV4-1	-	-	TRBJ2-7	TGCGCCAGCAGCCATTTCTTAAGCCCCGGACTAACCTACGAGCAGTACTTC	CASSHFLSPGLTYEQYF
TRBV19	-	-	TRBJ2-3	TGTGCCAGTAGTATTGTGGGGGCGCAGGGAGATACGCAGTATTTT	CASSIVGAQGDTQYF
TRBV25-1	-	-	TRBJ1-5	TGTGCCAGCAGTAGGACCTACCACCTACAAGAGAGCAATCAGCCCCAGCATTTT	CASSRTYHLQESNQPQHF
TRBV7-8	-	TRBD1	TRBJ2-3	TGTGCCAGCAGCCTACGGACAGGGTCTGGGGCAGATACGCAGTATTTT	CASSLRTGSGADTQYF
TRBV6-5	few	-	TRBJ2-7	TGTGCCAGCACCCTTCATGGCAGGGGTTACTACGAGCAGTACTTC	CASTLHGRGYYEQYF
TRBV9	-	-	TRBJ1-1	TGTGCCAGCGGGGCGGCGGAAATGAACACTGAAGCTTTCTTT	CASGAAEMNTEAFF
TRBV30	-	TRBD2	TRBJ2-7	TGTGCCTGGAGTTCGGCGGGAGGGCCCTACGAGCAGTACTTC	CAWSSAGGPYEQYF
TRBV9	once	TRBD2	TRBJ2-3	TGTGCCAGCAGCCTACTAAGGACTAGCGGGAGTTCAGATACGCAGTATTTT	CASSLLRTSGSSDTQYF
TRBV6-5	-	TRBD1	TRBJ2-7	TGTGCCAGCAGTGCCGGGACAGGGGCCTACGAGCAGTACTTC	CASSAGTGAYEQYF
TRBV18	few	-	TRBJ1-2	TGTGCCAGCTCACCTGGGAGGGAGGTTTATGGCTACACCTTC	CASSPGREVYGYTF
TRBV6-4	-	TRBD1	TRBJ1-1	TGTGCCAGCAGTTCCGGGACAGGGGGCGTTGGTTTGGCTTTCTTT	CASSSGTGGVGLAFF
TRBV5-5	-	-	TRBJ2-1	TGTGCCAGCAGCTTGGGGCAGGCGTATAACAATGAGCAGTTCTTC	CASSLGQAYNNEQFF
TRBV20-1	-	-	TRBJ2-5	TGCAGTGTTTTAAATAAGGAGACCCAGTACTTC	CSVLNKETQYF
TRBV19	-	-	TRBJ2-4	TGTGCCAGTAGTTGGATTTCCAGAGAACCAAACATTCAGTACTTC	CASSWISREPNIQYF
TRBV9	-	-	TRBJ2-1	TGTGCCAGCAGAGACCGTCTCGGTGAGCAGTTCTTC	CASRDRLGEQFF
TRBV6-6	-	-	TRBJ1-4	TGTGCCAGCAGTTACTACCCTAATGAAAAACTGTTTTTT	CASSYYPNEKLFF
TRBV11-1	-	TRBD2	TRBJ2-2	TGTGCCAGCAGCTTAAGGACTAGCGGAAACACCGGGGAGCTGTTTTTT	CASSLRTSGNTGELFF
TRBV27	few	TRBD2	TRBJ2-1	TGTGCCAGCAGTAAACTAGCGGGAGAGTACAATGAGCAGTTCTTC	CASSKLAGEYNEQFF
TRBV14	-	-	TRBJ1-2	TGTGCCAGCAGCCAAGGAATTAGGGACGGACAACCAGATGGCTACACCTTC	CASSQGIRDGQPDGYTF
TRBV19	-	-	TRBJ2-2	TGTGCCAGTAGTAATTGGGAAACAGGGTCCGGGGAGCTGTTTTTT	CASSNWETGSGELFF
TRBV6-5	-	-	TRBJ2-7	TGTGCCAGCAGTTCCGACAGTGAACACTACGAGCAGTACTTC	CASSSDSEHYEQYF
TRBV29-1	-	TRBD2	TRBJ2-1	TGCAGCGTTGAAGGGTTAGCGGGATTCGTATTGGGTGAGCAGTTCTTC	CSVEGLAGFVLGEQFF
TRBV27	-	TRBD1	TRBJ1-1	TGTGCCAGCAGACGAGACAGGGCCACTGAAGCTTTCTTT	CASRRDRATEAFF
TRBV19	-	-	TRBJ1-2	TGTGCCAGTAGTATCGCCCGCTATGGCTACACCTTC	CASSIARYGYTF
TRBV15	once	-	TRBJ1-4	TGTGCCACCAGCAGAGAGGACAGCCGGTTAGTGTTTTTT	CATSREDSRLVFF
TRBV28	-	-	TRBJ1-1	TGTGCCAGCAGTTTAAGTCCGGGGAGGAACACTGAAGCTTTCTTT	CASSLSPGRNTEAFF
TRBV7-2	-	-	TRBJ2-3	TGTGCCAGCAGCTTAGTCTTGGGACTTGGGGCAGATACGCAGTATTTT	CASSLVLGLGADTQYF
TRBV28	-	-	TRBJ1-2	TGTGCCAGCAGAGCTGACACCAACTATGGCTACACCTTC	CASRADTNYGYTF
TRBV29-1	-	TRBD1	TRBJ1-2	TGCAGCGTTGAGGGTGAGACAGGGGGAGGCTACACCTTC	CSVEGETGGGYTF
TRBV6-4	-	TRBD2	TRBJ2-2	TGTGCCAGCAGCGGGACTAGCGGGAGCCCGGACGCCGGGGAGCTGTTTTTT	CASSGTSGSPDAGELFF
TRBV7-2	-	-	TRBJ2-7	TGTGCCAGCAGCTTAGCGCCCCCCCTAAACGAGCAGTACTTC	CASSLAPPLNEQYF
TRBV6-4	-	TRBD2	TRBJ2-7	TGTGCCAGCAGTGACGGGGGAGGGGAGCAGTACTTC	CASSDGGGEQYF
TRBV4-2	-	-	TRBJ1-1	TGTGCCAGCAGCCAAGAGGAGGGAGGGGGCACTGAAGCTTTCTTT	CASSQEEGGGTEAFF
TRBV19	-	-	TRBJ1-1	TGTGCCAGTAGTACCTCCGTGGGGCGCGGAGCTTTCTTT	CASSTSVGRGAFF
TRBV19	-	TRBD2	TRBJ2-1	TGTGCCACCGAGGGTAGCGGGAGGTACAATGAGCAGTTCTTC	CATEGSGRYNEQFF